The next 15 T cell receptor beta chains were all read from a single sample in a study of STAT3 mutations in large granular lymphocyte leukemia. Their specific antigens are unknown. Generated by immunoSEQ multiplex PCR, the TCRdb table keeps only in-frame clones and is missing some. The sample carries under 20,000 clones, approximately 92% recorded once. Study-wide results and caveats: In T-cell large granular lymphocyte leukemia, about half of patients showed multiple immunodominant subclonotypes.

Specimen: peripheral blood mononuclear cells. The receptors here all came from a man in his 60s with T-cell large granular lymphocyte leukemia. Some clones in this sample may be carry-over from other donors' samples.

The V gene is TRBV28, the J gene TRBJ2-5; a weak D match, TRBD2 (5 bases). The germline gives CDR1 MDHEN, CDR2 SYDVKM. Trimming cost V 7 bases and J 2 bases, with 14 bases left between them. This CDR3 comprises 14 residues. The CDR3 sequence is CASNIGWEQETQYF. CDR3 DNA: TGTGCCAGCAACATAGGGTGGGAGCAAGAGACCCAGTACTTC.

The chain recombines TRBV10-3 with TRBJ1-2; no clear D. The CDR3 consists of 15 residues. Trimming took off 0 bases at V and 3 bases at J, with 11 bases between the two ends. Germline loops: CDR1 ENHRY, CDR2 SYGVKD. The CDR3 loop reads CAISESSGSYYGYTF. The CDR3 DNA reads TGTGCCATCAGTGAGTCGAGTGGGTCATACTATGGCTACACCTTC.

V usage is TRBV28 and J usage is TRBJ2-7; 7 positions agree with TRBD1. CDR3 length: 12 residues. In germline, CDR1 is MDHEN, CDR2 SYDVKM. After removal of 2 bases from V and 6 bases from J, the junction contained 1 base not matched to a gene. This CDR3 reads CASSLDRAEQYF. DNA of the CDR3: TGTGCCAGCAGTTTAGACAGGGCCGAGCAGTACTTC.

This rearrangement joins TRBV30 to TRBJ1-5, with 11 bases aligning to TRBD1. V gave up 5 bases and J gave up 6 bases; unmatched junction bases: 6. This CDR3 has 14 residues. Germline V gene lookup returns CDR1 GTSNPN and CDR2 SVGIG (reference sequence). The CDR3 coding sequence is TGTGCCTGGGCCGGGACAGGGGGGAGTCAGCCCCAGCATTTT. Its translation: CAWAGTGGSQPQHF.

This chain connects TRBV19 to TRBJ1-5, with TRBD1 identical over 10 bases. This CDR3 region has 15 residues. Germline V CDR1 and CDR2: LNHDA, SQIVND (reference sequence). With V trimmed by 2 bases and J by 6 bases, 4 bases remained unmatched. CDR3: CASSIRQGAAQPQHF. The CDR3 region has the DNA TGTGCCAGTAGTATAAGACAGGGGGCCGCTCAGCCCCAGCATTTT.

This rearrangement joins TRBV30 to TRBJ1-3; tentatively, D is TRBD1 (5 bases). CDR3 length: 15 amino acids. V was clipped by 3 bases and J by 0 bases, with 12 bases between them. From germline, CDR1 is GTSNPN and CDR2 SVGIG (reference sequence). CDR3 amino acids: CAWSAGTDSGNTIYF. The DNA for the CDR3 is TGTGCCTGGAGCGCCGGGACGGACTCTGGAAACACCATATATTTT.

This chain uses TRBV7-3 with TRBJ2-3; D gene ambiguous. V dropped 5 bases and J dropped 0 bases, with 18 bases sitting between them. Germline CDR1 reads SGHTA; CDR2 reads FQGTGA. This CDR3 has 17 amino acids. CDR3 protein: CASSLQISPPSTDTQYF. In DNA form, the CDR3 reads TGTGCCAGCAGCCTCCAGATATCACCCCCTAGCACAGATACGCAGTATTTT.

CDR3 protein: CASSRGQPSYEQYF. The CDR3 DNA sequence: TGTGCCAGCAGCCGAGGACAGCCCTCCTACGAGCAGTACTTC. V is TRBV7-2 and J is TRBJ2-7, with TRBD1 as a possible D gene (6 bases). Germline CDR1 reads SGHTA; CDR2 reads FQGNSA. The CDR3 is made up of 14 amino acids. Trimming stripped 5 bases from V and 0 bases from J, with 11 bases between.

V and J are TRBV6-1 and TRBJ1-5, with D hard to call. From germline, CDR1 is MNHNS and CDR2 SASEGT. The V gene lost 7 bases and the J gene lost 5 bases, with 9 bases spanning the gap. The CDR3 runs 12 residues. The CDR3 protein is CASMRLDQPQHF. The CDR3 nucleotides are TGTGCCAGCATGAGGTTGGATCAGCCCCAGCATTTT.

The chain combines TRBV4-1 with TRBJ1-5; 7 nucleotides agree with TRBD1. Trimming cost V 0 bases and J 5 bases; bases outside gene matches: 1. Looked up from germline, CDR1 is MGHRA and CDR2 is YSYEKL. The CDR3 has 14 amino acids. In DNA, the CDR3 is TGCGCCAGCAGCCAAGACAGGGGGGATCAGCCCCAGCATTTT. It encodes CASSQDRGDQPQHF.

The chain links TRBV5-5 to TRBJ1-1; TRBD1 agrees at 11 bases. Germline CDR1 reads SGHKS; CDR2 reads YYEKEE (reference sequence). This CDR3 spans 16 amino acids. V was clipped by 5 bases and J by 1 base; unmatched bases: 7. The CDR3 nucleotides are TGTGCCAGCAGTTCGGACAGGGGGCCGCGGAACACTGAAGCTTTCTTT. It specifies CASSSDRGPRNTEAFF.

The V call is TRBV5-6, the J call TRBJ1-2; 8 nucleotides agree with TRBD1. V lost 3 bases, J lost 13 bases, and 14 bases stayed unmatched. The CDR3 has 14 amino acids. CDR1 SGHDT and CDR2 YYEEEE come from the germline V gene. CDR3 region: CASSSSDRVNPFTF. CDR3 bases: TGTGCCAGCAGCTCATCGGACAGGGTAAACCCCTTCACCTTC.

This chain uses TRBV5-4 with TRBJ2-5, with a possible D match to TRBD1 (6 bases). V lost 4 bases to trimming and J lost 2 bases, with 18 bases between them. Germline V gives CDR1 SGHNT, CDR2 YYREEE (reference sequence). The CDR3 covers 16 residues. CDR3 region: CASSPLSLGAQETQYF. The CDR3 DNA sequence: TGTGCCAGCAGCCCTTTATCGCTGGGGGCTCAAGAGACCCAGTACTTC. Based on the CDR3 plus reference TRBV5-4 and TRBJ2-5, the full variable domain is ETGVTQSPTHLIKTRGQQVTLRCSSQSGHNTVSWYQQALGQGPQFIFQYYREEENGRGNFPPRFSGLQFPNYSSELNVNALELDDSALYLCASSPLSLGAQETQYFGPGTRLLVL.

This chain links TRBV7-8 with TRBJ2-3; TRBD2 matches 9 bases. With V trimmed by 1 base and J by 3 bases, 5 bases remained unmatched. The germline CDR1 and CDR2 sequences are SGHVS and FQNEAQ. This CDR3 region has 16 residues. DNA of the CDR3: TGTGCCAGCAGCTTAGTTAGCGGGAGCACAACAGATACGCAGTATTTT. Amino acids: CASSLVSGSTTDTQYF. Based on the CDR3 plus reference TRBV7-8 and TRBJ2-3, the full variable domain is GAGVSQSPRYKVAKRGQDVALRCDPISGHVSLFWYQQALGQGPEFLTYFQNEAQLDKSGLPSDRFFAERPEGSVSTLKIQRTQQEDSAVYLCASSLVSGSTTDTQYFGPGTRLTVL.

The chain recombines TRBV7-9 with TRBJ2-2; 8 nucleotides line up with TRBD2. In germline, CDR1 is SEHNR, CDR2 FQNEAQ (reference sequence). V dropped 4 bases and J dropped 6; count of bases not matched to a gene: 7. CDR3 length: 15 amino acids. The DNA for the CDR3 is TGTGCCAGCAGCTCGACGACTAGCGCGGCCGGGGAGCTGTTTTTT. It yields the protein CASSSTTSAAGELFF.